Listed here are 16 T cell receptor delta chains from one sample, sequenced in a study of γδ T cells in repeated Plasmodium falciparum infection (dated by TCRdb to the early 2020s). The method behind the library was multiplex PCR. For sequencing, an Illumina MiSeq was employed. Clones were re-identified by TCRdb from the public reads with CATT, and rows with the same DNA were merged. The sample yields roughly 93,000 delta-chain clones; 1.4% were counted once. Jointly, the top ten make up 7% to 9.5% of the sample. Vgamma9/Vdelta2+ and Vdelta2-negative gammadelta T cell populations were flow-sorted from peripheral blood mononuclear cells for bulk TCR repertoire analysis. Sequencing input: gamma-delta T cells from blood. The receptors were gathered from a pool of human donors (malaria-infected and uninfected, not separated).

V and J are TRDV1 and TRDJ1; 7 nucleotides match TRDD3. The J gene, absent from TCRdb, was called here by matching the DNA to germline. The ends lost 3 bases at V and 0 bases at J; junction bases unmatched: 16. The CDR3 contains 19 residues. Germline V lookup: CDR1 TSWWSYY, CDR2 QGS. CDR3 bases: TGTGCTCTTGGGGACAAACACCTGGGGGGATCCTTGTACACCGATAAACTCATCTTT. This translates into CALGDKHLGGSLYTDKLIF.

Many counts were recorded for this clone. The chain carries TRDV1 and TRDJ1; possibly TRDD2 for D (6 bases). The V end was cut by 2 bases, the J end by 2 bases, with 21 bases between. Germline V gene sequence: CDR1 TSWWSYY, CDR2 QGS. The CDR3 length is 18 residues. CDR3 residues: CALGEAPFPRVQTDKLIF. In nucleotides, the CDR3 is TGTGCTCTTGGGGAAGCCCCCTTCCCCCGAGTACAGACCGATAAACTCATCTTT.

Comment on this clone: TCRdb's protein, taken from a much larger clone, differs from this DNA's translation at residue 3, likely owing to a read error; the protein displayed comes from the DNA. J is TRDJ1 and V is TRDV1, with 8 bases matching TRDD3. Here the J gene was assigned by germline matching of the DNA, as TCRdb has none. CDR1 is TSWWSYY, CDR2 QGS, per germline. The CDR3 runs to 21 residues. The CDR3 is CAPGGQFHTYTGGRGADKLIF. The CDR3, as DNA: TGTGCTCCTGGGGGACAATTCCATACGTATACTGGGGGCCGGGGGGCCGATAAACTCATCTTT.

In its sample, this clone was seen a few times. The amino acid sequence in TCRdb belongs to a much larger clone and departs from this DNA's translation at residue 5, likely a sequencing read error; the sequence shown is translated from the DNA. This chain joins TRDV2 and TRDJ3; 9 bases fit TRDD3. No J gene was available from TCRdb, and it was assigned here by a germline match of the DNA. This CDR3 has 21 residues. The germline CDR1 and CDR2 sequences are GEAIGNYY and EKD. J lost 0 bases, V lost 3 bases, and 14 bases had no gene match. The CDR3 nucleotides are TGTGCCTGTGACGCCATCTCTACTGGGGGAAAACACTCCTGGGACACCCGACAGATGTTTTTC. It yields the protein CACDAISTGGKHSWDTRQMFF.

At least ten counts were recorded for this clone. This sequence joins TRDV1 and TRDJ1, with 13 positions matching TRDD3. Germline CDR1 and CDR2: TSWWSYY and QGS. The CDR3 loop spans 23 amino acids. V lost 1 base, J lost 0 bases, and 20 bases stayed unmatched. The CDR3 spells CALGEPVGLGDTRAGLYTDKLIF. CDR3 bases: TGTGCTCTTGGGGAACCCGTGGGACTGGGGGATACGAGGGCTGGGCTGTACACCGATAAACTCATCTTT.

Only a few counts were recorded for this clone. TCRdb's listed protein matches a much larger clone and diverges from this DNA's translation at residue 11, likely through a read error; the protein shown comes from the DNA. The V and J genes are TRDV1 and TRDJ1; D possibly corresponds to TRDD3 (5 bases). TCRdb lists no J gene, so it was determined here by aligning the DNA to germline. CDR1 is TSWWSYY and CDR2 is QGS in the germline V gene. Between the trimmed V and J ends, which lost 2 bases and 0 bases, there was a span of 19 bases. There are 18 residues in the CDR3. As DNA, the CDR3 is TGTGCTCTTGGGGAAGTGGGAGGGATCCCATTCTACACCGATAAACTCATCTTT. Translating it yields CALGEVGGIPFYTDKLIF.

Comments on this clone: The translation of this DNA and the TCRdb protein of a much larger clone differ at residue 10, probably owing to a read error; the protein shown here is translated from the DNA. V and J are TRDV1 and TRDJ1; D unresolved. Looked up from germline, CDR1 is TSWWSYY and CDR2 is QGS. CDR3 length equals 13 residues. The chain's CDR3 is CALGDSTTDELIF. CDR3 nucleotides: TGTGCTCTTGGGGATTCTACTACCGATGAACTCATCTTT.

As regards this clone: The TCRdb protein comes from a much larger clone and disagrees with this DNA's translation at residues 3 and 5, likely due to a read error; the protein given here is derived from the DNA. The chain has TRDV3 and TRDJ1; a weak D match, TRDD2 (5 bases). V was shortened by 5 bases and J by 0 bases, with 19 bases between the two germline ends. Per the germline V gene, CDR1 is TVYSNPD and CDR2 is GDNSRS (reference sequence). The CDR3 length is 15 residues. CDR3 nucleotide sequence: TGTGCCCTTCCGGTTGACAATTACTACACCGATAAACTCATCTTT. This translates into CALPVDNYYTDKLIF.

This clone was counted a few times. The protein that TCRdb holds for this DNA derives from a much larger clone and differs from the translated DNA at residue 7, which likely indicates a read error; the protein shown here is translated from the DNA. The gene calls are TRDV1 and TRDJ1; D is tentatively TRDD2 or TRDD3 (5 bases each). In the absence of a J gene in TCRdb, the DNA was matched to germline to assign it here. CDR1 TSWWSYY and CDR2 QGS come from the germline V gene. V lost 3 bases and J lost 10, with 24 bases in between. CDR3 length: 16 amino acids. The CDR3: CALGDVSSAGELSLIF. In nucleotides, the CDR3 is TGTGCTCTTGGGGATGTTTCTTCCGCCGGGGAACTCTCACTCATCTTT.

This clone was seen only a few times. This likely came from a read error, as a far larger clone is one base away. This CDR3 is also generated by other DNA sequences in the sample. The V and J genes are TRDV1 and TRDJ1; weak D call: TRDD3 (6 bases). The CDR3 sequence is 21 residues long. Germline V gene sequence: CDR1 TSWWSYY, CDR2 QGS. CDR3 DNA: TGTGCTCTCGGGGAAGTTAGTGTCGTACCGTACTGGGTCCTCAACACCGATAAACTCATCTTT. It encodes CALGEVSVVPYWVLNTDKLIF.

In the case of this clone: This DNA's translation and the protein TCRdb lists, from a much larger clone, do not match at residue 18, likely due to a read error; the protein shown is translated from the DNA. The J gene is uncalled and the V gene is TRDV1; TRDD3, as called in the table, went unchecked against the DNA. CDR1 is TSWWSYY, CDR2 QGS, per germline. The length of the CDR3 is 20 residues. CDR3 bases: TGTGCTCTTGGGGAACCTTCCGAACCCCTCTCTGGGGGATACGGCGATAAACCCATCTTT. Residues: CALGEPSEPLSGGYGDKPIF.

J is TRDJ1 and V is TRDV1, with D perhaps matching TRDD2 (5 bases). Germline V gene data show CDR1 as TSWWSYY and CDR2 as QGS. V lost 0 bases to trimming and J lost 2 bases, with 22 bases between them. The CDR3 consists of 19 residues. The CDR3 DNA follows: TGTGCTCTTGGGGAACTTGTTCCCTTCTCGTTGGGAGGGACCGATAAACTCATCTTT. Protein: CALGELVPFSLGGTDKLIF.

This clone has more than one count but fewer than ten. With only one base between it and a far larger clone, this is likely a read error. Other DNA sequences in this sample translate to the same CDR3. The chain joins TRDV1 to TRDJ1; tentative D call: TRDD3 (5 bases). V was cut by 0 bases and J by 0 bases, with 23 bases left in between. CDR3 length: 20 residues. Germline CDR1 reads TSWWSYY; CDR2 reads QGS. The CDR3 here is CALGELILDWPQEDTDKLIF. The CDR3 DNA reads as TGTGCTCTTGGGGAACTTATTCTAGACTGGCCTCAAGAGGACACCGATAAACTCATCTTT.

This clone was counted between two and nine times. A far larger clone is off by one base, so a read error is likely. Other DNA sequences within the sample encode an identical CDR3. The V gene is TRDV2; the J gene was not called; the table's D call TRDD3 went unverified against the DNA. CDR1 is GEAIGNYY, CDR2 EKD, per germline. This CDR3 comprises 19 residues. The CDR3, as DNA: TGTGCCTGTGACACGAGACTGGGGGATACACTTCGAGACACCGATAAACTCATTTTT. Its translation is CACDTRLGDTLRDTDKLIF.

At least ten counts were recorded for this clone. Since a far larger clone is one base different, this is likely a read error. Other nucleotide sequences from this sample produce the same CDR3. The genes are TRDV2 and TRDJ1; 9 bases line up with TRDD3. TCRdb is silent on the J gene; assignment here came from matching the DNA to germline. Germline V gives CDR1 GEAIGNYY, CDR2 EKD. The CDR3 runs 20 residues. Here the CDR3 DNA reads TGCGCCTGTGACAGACTGCTGGGGGATTCGCTAGACCGACACACCGATAAACTCATCTTT. Translating gives CACDRLLGDSLDRHTDKLIF.

A word on this clone: A read error is the likely source, as a far larger clone sits one nucleotide away. Other DNA sequences in this specimen translate into the identical CDR3. The chain's CDR3 is CAFSPSNWYTDKLIF. CDR3 sequence (DNA): TGTGCCTTTAGTCCTTCAAATTGGTACACCGATAAGCTCATCTTT. The chain recombines TRDV3 with TRDJ1; maybe TRDD2 (5 bases). Germline loops: CDR1 TVYSNPD, CDR2 GDNSRS (reference sequence). This CDR3 region has 15 residues.